The 11 T cell receptor beta chains given below trace back to one sample, sequenced in a study of T cell responses to AZD1222 COVID-19 vaccine. TCRdb's table, derived via immunoSEQ multiplex PCR, lists solely in-frame clones and lacks some. Among roughly 99,000 clones listed, 80% to 95% were seen once. This sample comprised peripheral blood, obtained 28 days after the second AZD1222 dose. Receptor source: an adult who received the AZD1222 COVID-19 vaccine.

This chain connects TRBV3-1 (or the pseudogene TRBV3-2) to TRBJ2-5, with 8 bases identical to TRBD1. Germline V gene data show CDR1 as LGHDT and CDR2 as YNNKEL (reference sequence). V lost 4 bases to trimming and J lost 2 bases; unmatched junction nucleotides: 6. The length of the CDR3 is 15 residues. The CDR3 here is CASSPGQGGQETQYF. CDR3 sequence (DNA): TGTGCCAGCAGCCCCGGACAGGGCGGACAAGAGACCCAGTACTTC.

This chain joins TRBV5-1 and TRBJ2-5; 16 bases match TRBD2. The J segment lost 9 bases and the V segment lost 4 bases, leaving 12 bases of the junction unmatched. This CDR3 contains 17 residues. Germline V gene data show CDR1 as SGHRS and CDR2 as YFSETQ. CDR3 DNA sequence: TGCGCCAGCAGCGATCCGGGACTAGCGGGAGGGCGATCTCCCCAGTACTTC. The encoded protein is CASSDPGLAGGRSPQYF.

The chain carries TRBV6-5 and TRBJ1-5, with D possibly TRBD1 on 6 matching bases. Per germline, CDR1 MNHEY and CDR2 SVGAGI. The CDR3 runs 14 residues. V was trimmed by 5 bases and J by 5 bases, leaving 13 bases between them. As DNA, the CDR3 is TGTGCCAGCAGTACAGGGATCTCCGATCAGCCCCAGCATTTT. Protein: CASSTGISDQPQHF.

The chain carries TRBV5-1 and TRBJ2-1; 14 nucleotides match TRBD2. The germline V gene has CDR1 SGHRS and CDR2 YFSETQ. CDR3 length: 19 amino acids. The ends lost 3 bases at V and 2 bases at J; junction bases unmatched: 10. The CDR3 region has the DNA TGCGCCAGCAGCTATCCCGGGACTAGCGGGAGAGTCGCCTACAATGAGCAGTTCTTC. As protein: CASSYPGTSGRVAYNEQFF.

The sample holds one count of this clone. The chain couples TRBV4-3 to TRBJ2-3; D is perhaps TRBD2 (6 bases). Trimming shortened V by 4 bases and J by 0 bases, and 17 bases separated the two germline ends. CDR1 is LGHNA, CDR2 YSLEER, per germline. This CDR3 contains 17 residues. DNA for the CDR3: TGCGCCAGCAGCCTCGGGCGGGGCGGACCTAGCACAGATACGCAGTATTTT. Translating it yields CASSLGRGGPSTDTQYF.

The chain is built from TRBV6-1 and TRBJ1-6, with unresolved D. This CDR3 has 16 amino acids. V was pared by 2 bases and J by 9 bases, with 17 bases between. CDR1 and CDR2 from the germline V gene are MNHNS and SASEGT. DNA of the CDR3: TGTGCCAGCAGTGAAATAAGGACCGGAGGGCTTTCACCCCTCCACTTT. This gives the protein CASSEIRTGGLSPLHF.

The gene calls are TRBV5-1 and TRBJ2-1; either TRBD1 or TRBD2 may supply D (5 bases each). The CDR3 covers 13 residues. Germline V gene sequence: CDR1 SGHRS, CDR2 YFSETQ. With 5 bases removed from V and 7 bases from J, the gap between germline ends came to 13 bases. The CDR3 spells CASREGPGNEQFF. The CDR3 DNA sequence: TGCGCCAGCAGAGAGGGTCCAGGGAATGAGCAGTTCTTC. Variable domain in full (rest from reference TRBV5-1 and TRBJ2-1): KAGVTQTPRYLIKTRGQQVTLSCSPISGHRSVSWYQQTPGQGLQFLFEYFSETQRNKGNFPGRFSGRQFSNSRSEMNVSTLELGDSALYLCASREGPGNEQFFGPGTRLTVL.

This chain links TRBV6-6 with TRBJ1-1, with TRBD1 matching over 8 bases. The CDR3 is made up of 16 amino acids. V was clipped by 4 bases and J by 2 bases; unmatched bases: 9. From germline, CDR1 is MNHNY and CDR2 SVGAGI (reference sequence). The CDR3 is CASSSGQGRGNTEAFF. The CDR3 DNA follows: TGTGCCAGCAGTTCCGGACAGGGACGAGGTAACACTGAAGCTTTCTTT.

The chain recombines TRBV19 with TRBJ1-2; TRBD1 is a possible D gene (5 bases). This CDR3 is 14 amino acids long. V was trimmed by 7 bases and J by 4 bases, leaving 16 bases between them. Per the germline V gene, CDR1 is LNHDA and CDR2 is SQIVND (reference sequence). CDR3 bases: TGTGCCAGTACCAATAGGGGCAGGGCCTATGGCTACACCTTC. Amino acid sequence: CASTNRGRAYGYTF.

The chain joins TRBV14 to TRBJ1-1, with a possible D match to TRBD1 (5 bases). The CDR3 extends over 13 amino acids. Trimming stripped 0 bases from V and 10 bases from J, with 12 bases between. Per germline, CDR1 SGHDN and CDR2 FVKESK. The CDR3 spells CASSQDNLGLAFF. The CDR3, as DNA: TGTGCCAGCAGCCAAGATAATCTGGGACTAGCTTTCTTT.

Here the CDR3 reads CAGDRETYGYTF. DNA for the CDR3: TGTGCGGGGGACAGGGAAACTTATGGCTACACCTTC. The genes are TRBV30 and TRBJ1-2, with TRBD1 matching 9 bases. This CDR3 comprises 12 residues. Germline loops: CDR1 GTSNPN, CDR2 SVGIG (reference sequence).